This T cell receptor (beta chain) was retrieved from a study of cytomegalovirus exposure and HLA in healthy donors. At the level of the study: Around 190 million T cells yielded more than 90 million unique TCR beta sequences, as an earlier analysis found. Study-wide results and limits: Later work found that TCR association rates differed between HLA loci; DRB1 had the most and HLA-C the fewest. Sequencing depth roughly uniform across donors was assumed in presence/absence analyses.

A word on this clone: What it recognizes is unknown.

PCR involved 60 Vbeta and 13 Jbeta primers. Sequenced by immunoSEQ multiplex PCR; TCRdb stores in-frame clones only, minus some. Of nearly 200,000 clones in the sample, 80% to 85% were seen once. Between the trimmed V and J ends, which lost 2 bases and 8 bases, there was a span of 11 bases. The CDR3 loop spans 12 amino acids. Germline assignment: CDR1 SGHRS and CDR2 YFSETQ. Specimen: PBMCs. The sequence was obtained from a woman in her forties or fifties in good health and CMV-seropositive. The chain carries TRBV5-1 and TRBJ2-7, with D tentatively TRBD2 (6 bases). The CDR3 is CASSFSGYKQYF. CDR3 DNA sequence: TGCGCCAGCAGCTTCAGCGGGTACAAGCAGTACTTC. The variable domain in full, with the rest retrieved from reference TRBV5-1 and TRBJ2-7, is KAGVTQTPRYLIKTRGQQVTLSCSPISGHRSVSWYQQTPGQGLQFLFEYFSETQRNKGNFPGRFSGRQFSNSRSEMNVSTLELGDSALYLCASSFSGYKQYFGPGTRLTVT.